One sample yielded the 15 T cell receptor beta chains listed below, sequenced in a study of control samples from healthy donors and cancer patients. Assay: immunoSEQ multiplex PCR; the TCRdb copy retains only in-frame clones and omits some. The sample contains some 80,000 clones, approximately 92% of which appear only once. Sequencing was performed on blood. These receptors came from a woman between 55 and 75 years old in good health.

DNA for the CDR3: TGTGCCAGTAGTATCGGGAGCTCCTACAATGAGCAGTTCTTC. Its protein product is CASSIGSSYNEQFF. V is TRBV19 and J is TRBJ2-1, with a tentative D call TRBD2 (6 bases). Per germline, CDR1 LNHDA and CDR2 SQIVND (reference sequence). This CDR3 contains 14 residues. Trimming took off 3 bases at V and 0 bases at J, with 6 bases between the two ends. Complete variable domain (other parts from reference TRBV19 and TRBJ2-1): DGGITQSPKYLFRKEGQNVTLSCEQNLNHDAMYWYRQDPGQGLRLIYYSQIVNDFQKGDIAEGYSVSREKKESFPLTVTSAQKNPTAFYLCASSIGSSYNEQFFGPGTRLTVL.

This clone was detected only once. The chain uses TRBV14 and TRBJ1-1; no clear D gene. This CDR3 has 13 amino acids. Germline V gene sequence: CDR1 SGHDN, CDR2 FVKESK. The V gene lost 2 bases and the J gene lost 4 bases, with 8 bases spanning the gap. CDR3 residues: CASSQTRGTEAFF. The CDR3, as DNA: TGTGCCAGCAGCCAAACCCGGGGCACTGAAGCTTTCTTT.

This chain uses TRBV29-1 with TRBJ1-5; TRBD1 agrees at 10 bases. V lost 4 bases, J lost 5 bases, and 2 bases stayed unmatched. There are 13 residues in the CDR3. The germline V gene has CDR1 SQVTM and CDR2 ANQGSEA. The CDR3 DNA reads TGCAGCGTTGCGGGACAGGGGCATCAGCCCCAGCATTTT. This gives the protein CSVAGQGHQPQHF.

CDR3 nucleotide sequence: TGTGCCAGCAAACAGGGGGGGAGCACTGAAGCTTTCTTT. Its protein is CASKQGGSTEAFF. The chain joins TRBV11-3 to TRBJ1-1; the match to TRBD1 covers 8 bases. This CDR3 is built from 13 residues. V was pared by 7 bases and J by 4 bases, with 5 bases of the junction left unmatched. Germline assignment: CDR1 SGHNT and CDR2 YENEEA.

The rearrangement joins TRBV7-3 to TRBJ1-1; the match to TRBD1 covers 11 bases. CDR3 length: 17 amino acids. CDR1 SGHTA and CDR2 FQGTGA come from the germline V gene. With 0 bases clipped from V and 5 bases from J, the junction kept 8 bases outside the gene matches. CDR3 DNA sequence: TGTGCCAGCAGCTTAACGGCCGGACAGGGGGCCTGGACTGAAGCTTTCTTT. This sequence encodes CASSLTAGQGAWTEAFF.

The J gene is TRBJ2-7, the V gene TRBV11-2; a possible D gene is TRBD1 (6 bases). Germline V gives CDR1 SGHAT, CDR2 FQNNGV. V lost 5 bases to trimming and J lost 7 bases, with 18 bases between them. The CDR3 sequence is 14 residues long. CDR3 in amino acids: CASSATHRVREQYF. The DNA for the CDR3 is TGTGCCAGCAGCGCAACCCACAGGGTGAGGGAGCAGTACTTC.

J is TRBJ1-4 and V is TRBV19; possible D gene TRBD1, 6 bases. Trimming shortened V by 3 bases and J by 6 bases, and 17 bases separated the two germline ends. The CDR3 has 16 amino acids. Germline V lookup: CDR1 LNHDA, CDR2 SQIVND (reference sequence). The CDR3 bases are TGTGCCAGTAGTATCCCCCGGCCAAGGGGGGATGAAAAACTGTTTTTT. As protein: CASSIPRPRGDEKLFF. Complete variable domain (other parts from reference TRBV19 and TRBJ1-4): DGGITQSPKYLFRKEGQNVTLSCEQNLNHDAMYWYRQDPGQGLRLIYYSQIVNDFQKGDIAEGYSVSREKKESFPLTVTSAQKNPTAFYLCASSIPRPRGDEKLFFGSGTQLSVL.

The gene calls are TRBV19 and TRBJ1-2; 7 nucleotides align to TRBD1. This CDR3 spans 14 amino acids. Germline V lookup: CDR1 LNHDA, CDR2 SQIVND (reference sequence). V dropped 6 bases and J dropped 1; count of bases not matched to a gene: 5. CDR3 amino acids: CASSPTGINYGYTF. The CDR3 DNA reads TGTGCCAGTAGCCCGACAGGGATTAACTATGGCTACACCTTC.

The CDR3 DNA follows: TGTGCCAGCAGCCTAGACAGAGGATCGAATTCACCCCTCCACTTT. Its protein is CASSLDRGSNSPLHF. The chain employs TRBV7-6 and TRBJ1-6; TRBD1 is a possible D gene (5 bases). The CDR3 contains 15 residues. From germline, CDR1 is SGHVS and CDR2 FNYEAQ. Trimming removed 5 bases at V and 7 bases at J, with 15 bases between.

This rearrangement joins TRBV5-1 to TRBJ2-3; 8 bases align to TRBD2. Germline CDR1 is SGHRS and CDR2 is YFSETQ. The CDR3 is 16 residues long. Losses at the gene ends were 4 bases for V and 0 bases for J; bases not matched to a gene: 7. CDR3 nucleotide sequence: TGCGCCAGCAGCCAACGGGGGGGACTTAGCACAGATACGCAGTATTTT. Protein: CASSQRGGLSTDTQYF.

The chain uses TRBV7-6 and TRBJ2-1; possibly TRBD1 for D (5 bases). This CDR3 comprises 14 residues. Looked up from germline, CDR1 is SGHVS and CDR2 is FNYEAQ. Trimming cost V 1 base and J 6 bases, with 10 bases left between them. This chain's CDR3 is CASSLEGHPNEQFF. DNA of the CDR3: TGTGCCAGCAGCTTAGAGGGGCATCCCAATGAGCAGTTCTTC.

The gene calls are TRBV19 and TRBJ2-1; D unclear. The CDR3 length is 11 residues. Trimming took off 3 bases at V and 7 bases at J, with 4 bases between the two ends. The germline CDR1 and CDR2 sequences are LNHDA and SQIVND (reference sequence). The CDR3 here is CASSISNEQFF. Written as DNA, the CDR3 is TGTGCCAGTAGTATTTCTAATGAGCAGTTCTTC.

V and J are TRBV7-2 and TRBJ1-2; no clear D. The V end lost 4 bases, the J end lost 4 bases, and 13 bases lay between the germline ends. Germline loops: CDR1 SGHTA, CDR2 FQGNSA. There are 14 residues in the CDR3. CDR3 loop: CASSSQPLTYGYTF. The CDR3 nucleotides read TGTGCCAGCAGCTCCCAACCGTTAACCTATGGCTACACCTTC.

V and J are TRBV9 and TRBJ1-6; D not certain. Trimming pared 0 bases from V and 8 bases from J, leaving 6 bases between. Germline lookup yields CDR1 SGDLS and CDR2 YYNGEE. The CDR3 runs 13 residues. This CDR3 reads CASSVGPDSPLHF. CDR3 in DNA: TGTGCCAGCAGCGTAGGTCCGGATTCACCCCTCCACTTT.

J is TRBJ2-2 and V is TRBV5-1; a weak D match, TRBD2 (6 bases). CDR3 length: 15 residues. Germline V lookup: CDR1 SGHRS, CDR2 YFSETQ. With 3 bases removed from V and 1 base from J, the gap between germline ends came to 10 bases. CDR3 sequence (DNA): TGCGCCAGCAGCTCATCCGGGAGGAACACCGGGGAGCTGTTTTTT. It encodes CASSSSGRNTGELFF.